These 15 T cell receptor beta chains share one sample of origin, sequenced in a study of response to subunit inactivated influenza vaccine. TCRdb re-called the RT-PCR reads with MiXCR, one entry per CDR3 protein. The data contain about 160,000 distinct CDR3 sequences, about a tenth of them singletons. This specimen consisted of non-naive T cells sorted from PBMCs, obtained 45 days after vaccination. These TCRs come from a man aged 45-65 years who received an inactivated influenza vaccine.

The table lists this clonotype with many counts. V is TRBV28 and J is TRBJ2-5; a possible D gene is TRBD2 (5 bases). Trimming pared 5 bases from V and 5 bases from J, leaving 15 bases between. This CDR3 has 14 amino acids. CDR1 and CDR2 (germline): MDHEN, SYDVKM. CDR3 residues: CASSPSYSGETQYF. The CDR3 DNA sequence: TGTGCCAGCAGTCCGAGTTACTCGGGGGAGACCCAGTACTTC.

This chain joins TRBV5-1 and TRBJ1-1; possible D gene TRBD1, 5 bases. Trimming pared 0 bases from V and 1 base from J, leaving 10 bases between. Per the germline V gene, CDR1 is SGHRS and CDR2 is YFSETQ. This CDR3 region has 15 residues. The CDR3 DNA is TGCGCCAGCAGCTTGGGTATCAGGGAGAACACTGAAGCTTTCTTT. Translating it yields CASSLGIRENTEAFF.

This clonotype was counted many times. This rearrangement joins TRBV20-1 to TRBJ1-5, with D possibly matching TRBD1 (5 bases). This CDR3 spans 15 amino acids. In germline, CDR1 is DFQATT, CDR2 SNEGSKA (reference sequence). Between the trimmed V and J ends, which lost 2 bases and 2 bases, there was a span of 13 bases. The CDR3 spells CSARYRDGGNQPQHF. The CDR3 DNA is TGCAGTGCTAGATACCGGGACGGGGGCAATCAGCCCCAGCATTTT.

In its sample, this clonotype was seen many times. The CDR3 is CASDDGRREKLFF. The CDR3 nucleotides are TGTGCCAGTGACGACGGCCGACGGGAAAAACTGTTTTTT. V and J are TRBV19 and TRBJ1-4; no definite D call. Germline CDR1 reads LNHDA; CDR2 reads SQIVND (reference sequence). Trimming removed 8 bases from V and 8 bases from J, with 15 bases in between. The CDR3 runs to 13 residues.

The chain uses TRBV3-1 and TRBJ1-1; D gene ambiguous. V gave up 4 bases and J gave up 6 bases, with 12 bases separating them. This CDR3 region has 13 residues. The germline CDR1 and CDR2 sequences are LGHDT and YNNKEL (reference sequence). The CDR3 nucleotides read TGTGCCAGCAGCCGATCTGCTGTCCCTGAAGCTTTCTTT. It translates to CASSRSAVPEAFF.

The chain has TRBV9 and TRBJ1-5, with D tentatively TRBD1 (5 bases). Germline lookup yields CDR1 SGDLS and CDR2 YYNGEE. V lost 4 bases and J lost 0, with 8 bases in between. CDR3 length: 14 residues. CDR3: CASSQGNSNQPQHF. The CDR3 region has the DNA TGTGCCAGCAGCCAGGGTAATAGCAATCAGCCCCAGCATTTT.

In this sample, this clonotype turned up a few times. This rearrangement joins TRBV18 to TRBJ2-7, with D tentatively TRBD1 or TRBD2 (6 bases each). Trimming took 1 base from V and 2 from J, leaving 12 bases between them. Germline values: CDR1 KGHSH, CDR2 LQKENI. The CDR3 totals 15 residues. The CDR3 loop is CASSPRRGDAYEQYF. CDR3 coding DNA: TGTGCCAGCTCACCACGGAGGGGGGACGCCTACGAGCAGTACTTC.

This clonotype was observed a handful of times. This chain uses TRBV20-1 with TRBJ2-7; TRBD1 is a possible D gene (5 bases). Germline CDR1 and CDR2: DFQATT and SNEGSKA (reference sequence). This CDR3 contains 14 residues. V lost 4 bases to trimming and J lost 0 bases, with 13 bases between them. CDR3 amino acids: CSANGHRSSYEQYF. In DNA, the CDR3 is TGCAGTGCTAACGGACATCGGAGCTCCTACGAGCAGTACTTC.

This clonotype was seen at least ten times. V usage is TRBV20-1 and J usage is TRBJ1-6; TRBD1 might be the D (5 bases). V gave up 5 bases and J gave up 7 bases, with 15 bases separating them. In germline, CDR1 is DFQATT, CDR2 SNEGSKA (reference sequence). The CDR3 is made up of 14 amino acids. In DNA form, the CDR3 reads TGCAGTGCTTTAAGTCAGGGCTCGAATTCACCCCTCCACTTT. The encoded protein is CSALSQGSNSPLHF.

This clonotype occurred many times. The chain couples TRBV6-1 to TRBJ1-2; TRBD1 matches 8 bases. Trimming removed 4 bases from V and 4 bases from J; junction bases left unmatched: 5. This CDR3 has 14 residues. Germline lookup yields CDR1 MNHNS and CDR2 SASEGT. The CDR3 DNA sequence: TGTGCCAGCAGTGCCAGAGGACAGGGCTATGGCTACACCTTC. Its protein product is CASSARGQGYGYTF.

The chain links TRBV18 to TRBJ1-5; 9 positions match TRBD1. J gave up 8 bases and V 3 bases, and 5 bases lay outside the gene matches. Per the germline V gene, CDR1 is KGHSH and CDR2 is LQKENI. This CDR3 is 14 amino acids long. CDR3 sequence: CASSPDRGSEPQHF. CDR3 sequence (DNA): TGTGCCAGCTCACCGGACAGGGGTAGTGAGCCCCAGCATTTT. The variable domain in full, completed from reference TRBV18 and TRBJ1-5, reads NAGVMQNPRHLVRRRGQEARLRCSPMKGHSHVYWYRQLPEEGLKFMVYLQKENIIDESGMPKERFSAEFPKEGPSILRIQQVVRGDSAAYFCASSPDRGSEPQHFGDGTRLSIL.

This clonotype was picked up many times. This sequence joins TRBV10-3 and TRBJ2-7; 8 bases align to TRBD2. Germline CDR1 and CDR2: ENHRY and SYGVKD. J was trimmed by 6 bases and V by 0 bases; bases with no gene match: 7. This CDR3 has 15 amino acids. The CDR3: CAISESRVSGAEQYF. The DNA of the CDR3 is TGTGCCATCAGTGAGTCGAGGGTTAGCGGGGCCGAGCAGTACTTC.

This clonotype occurred a few times. This rearrangement joins TRBV3-1 to TRBJ2-5; the D gene is possibly TRBD1 (5 bases). Germline-derived CDR1 and CDR2 are LGHDT and YNNKEL (reference sequence). The germline V and J ends were trimmed by 0 bases and 4 bases, with 9 bases remaining between them. This CDR3 has 14 residues. CDR3 DNA: TGTGCCAGCAGCCAAGAGGCCAGGGCAGAGACCCAGTACTTC. Its translation: CASSQEARAETQYF.

The chain joins TRBV19 to TRBJ2-1, with 10 bases aligning to TRBD2. V dropped 5 bases and J dropped 1; count of bases not matched to a gene: 5. CDR1 is LNHDA, CDR2 SQIVND, per germline (reference sequence). The CDR3 has 16 residues. For the CDR3, the DNA is TGTGCCAGTAGTCCGGTAGCGGGAGGTTCCTACAATGAGCAGTTCTTC. This gives the protein CASSPVAGGSYNEQFF.

The chain uses TRBV6-2 or TRBV6-3 and TRBJ2-7; D gene ambiguous. The CDR3 is 11 residues long. V lost 4 bases and J 9 bases, leaving 10 bases between the germline ends. The germline V gene has CDR1 MNHEY and CDR2 SVGEGT. The CDR3 coding sequence is TGTGCCAGCAGTTTGGCCGGGTTGCAGTACTTC. Protein: CASSLAGLQYF.